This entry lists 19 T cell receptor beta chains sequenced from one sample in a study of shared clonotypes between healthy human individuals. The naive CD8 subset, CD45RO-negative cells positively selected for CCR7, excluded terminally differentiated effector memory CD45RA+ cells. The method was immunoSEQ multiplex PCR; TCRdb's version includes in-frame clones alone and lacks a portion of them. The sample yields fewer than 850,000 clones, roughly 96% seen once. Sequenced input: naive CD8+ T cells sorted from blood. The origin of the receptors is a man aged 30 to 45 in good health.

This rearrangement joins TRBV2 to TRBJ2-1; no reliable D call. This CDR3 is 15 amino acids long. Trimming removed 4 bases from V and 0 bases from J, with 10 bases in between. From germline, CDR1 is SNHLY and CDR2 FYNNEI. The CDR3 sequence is CASSADSSSYNEQFF. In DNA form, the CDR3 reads TGTGCCAGCAGTGCGGATTCTAGCTCCTACAATGAGCAGTTCTTC.

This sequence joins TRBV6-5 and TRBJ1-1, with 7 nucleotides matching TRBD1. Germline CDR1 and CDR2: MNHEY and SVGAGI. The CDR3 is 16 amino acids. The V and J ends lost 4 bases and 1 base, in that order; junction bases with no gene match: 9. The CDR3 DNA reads TGTGCCAGCAGTTCCGGTAACAGGGGAAGGAACACTGAAGCTTTCTTT. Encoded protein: CASSSGNRGRNTEAFF.

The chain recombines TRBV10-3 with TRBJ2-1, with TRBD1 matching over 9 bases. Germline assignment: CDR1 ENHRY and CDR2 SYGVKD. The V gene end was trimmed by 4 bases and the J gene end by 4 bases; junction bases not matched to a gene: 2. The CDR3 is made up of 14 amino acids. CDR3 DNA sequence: TGTGCCATCAGTGCGGACAGGGGATACAATGAGCAGTTCTTC. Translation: CAISADRGYNEQFF.

The CDR3 reads CASSLQNEQFF. CDR3 DNA sequence: TGCGCCAGCAGCTTGCAAAATGAGCAGTTCTTC. The chain uses TRBV4-1 and TRBJ2-1; D is ambiguous. The CDR3 length is 11 residues. Germline CDR1 MGHRA, CDR2 YSYEKL. Between the trimmed V and J ends, which lost 5 bases and 7 bases, there was a span of 6 bases.

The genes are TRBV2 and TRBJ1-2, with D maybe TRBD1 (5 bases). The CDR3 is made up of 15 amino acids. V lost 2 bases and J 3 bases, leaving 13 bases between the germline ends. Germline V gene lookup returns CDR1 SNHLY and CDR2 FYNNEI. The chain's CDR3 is CASSEWSRVDYGYTF. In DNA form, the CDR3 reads TGTGCCAGCAGTGAATGGTCCAGGGTTGACTATGGCTACACCTTC.

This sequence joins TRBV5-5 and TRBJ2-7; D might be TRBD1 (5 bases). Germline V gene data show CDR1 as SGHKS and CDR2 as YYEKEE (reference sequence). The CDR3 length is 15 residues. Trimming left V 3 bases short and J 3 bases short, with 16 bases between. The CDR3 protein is CASSSLLDTYYEQYF. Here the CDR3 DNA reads TGTGCCAGCAGCTCATTGCTGGACACCTACTACGAGCAGTACTTC.

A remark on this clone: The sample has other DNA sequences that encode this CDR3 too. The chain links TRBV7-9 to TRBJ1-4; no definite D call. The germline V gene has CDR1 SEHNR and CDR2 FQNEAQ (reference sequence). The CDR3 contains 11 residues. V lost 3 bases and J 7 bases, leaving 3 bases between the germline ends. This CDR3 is CASSFGEKLFF. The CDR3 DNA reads TGTGCCAGCAGCTTTGGTGAAAAACTGTTTTTT.

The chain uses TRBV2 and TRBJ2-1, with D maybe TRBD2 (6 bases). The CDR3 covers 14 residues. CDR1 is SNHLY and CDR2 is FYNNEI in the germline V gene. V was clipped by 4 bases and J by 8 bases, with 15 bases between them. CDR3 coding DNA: TGTGCCAGCAGTGGCGGGATAGCGTCCCATGAGCAGTTCTTC. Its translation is CASSGGIASHEQFF.

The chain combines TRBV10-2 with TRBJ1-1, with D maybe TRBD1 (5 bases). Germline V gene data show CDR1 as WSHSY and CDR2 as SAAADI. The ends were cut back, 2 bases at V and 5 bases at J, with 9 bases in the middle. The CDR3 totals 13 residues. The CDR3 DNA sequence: TGCGCCAGCAGTGAGGGGGCGCGGACTGAAGCTTTCTTT. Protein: CASSEGARTEAFF.

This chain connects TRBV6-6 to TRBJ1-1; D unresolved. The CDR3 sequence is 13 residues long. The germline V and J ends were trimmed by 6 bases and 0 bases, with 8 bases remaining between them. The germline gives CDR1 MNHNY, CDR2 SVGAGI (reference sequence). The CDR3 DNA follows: TGTGCCAGCAGCTTGTCAGTGAACACTGAAGCTTTCTTT. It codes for CASSLSVNTEAFF.

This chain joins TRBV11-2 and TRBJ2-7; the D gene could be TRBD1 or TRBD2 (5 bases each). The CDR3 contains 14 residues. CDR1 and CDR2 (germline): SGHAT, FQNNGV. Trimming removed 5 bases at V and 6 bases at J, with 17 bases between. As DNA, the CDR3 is TGTGCCAGCAGCGGGGGATCGGGTTCTGCCGAGCAGTACTTC. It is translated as CASSGGSGSAEQYF. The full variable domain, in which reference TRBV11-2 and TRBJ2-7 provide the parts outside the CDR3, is EAGVAQSPRYKIIEKRQSVAFWCNPISGHATLYWYQQILGQGPKLLIQFQNNGVVDDSQLPKDRFSAERLKGVDSTLKIQPAKLEDSAVYLCASSGGSGSAEQYFGPGTRLTVT.

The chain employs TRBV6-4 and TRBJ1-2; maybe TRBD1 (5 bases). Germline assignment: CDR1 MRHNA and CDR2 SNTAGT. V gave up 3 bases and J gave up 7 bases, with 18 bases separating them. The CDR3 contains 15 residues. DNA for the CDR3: TGTGCCAGCAGTGATGGAAACGGGGGTGAGAGTGGCTACACCTTC. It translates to CASSDGNGGESGYTF.

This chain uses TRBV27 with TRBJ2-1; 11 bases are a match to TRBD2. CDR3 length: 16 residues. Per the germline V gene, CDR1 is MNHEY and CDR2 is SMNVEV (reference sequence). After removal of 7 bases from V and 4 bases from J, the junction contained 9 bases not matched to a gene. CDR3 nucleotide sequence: TGTGCCAGCATCCCCTTGGGGACTAGCGGTTACAATGAGCAGTTCTTC. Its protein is CASIPLGTSGYNEQFF.

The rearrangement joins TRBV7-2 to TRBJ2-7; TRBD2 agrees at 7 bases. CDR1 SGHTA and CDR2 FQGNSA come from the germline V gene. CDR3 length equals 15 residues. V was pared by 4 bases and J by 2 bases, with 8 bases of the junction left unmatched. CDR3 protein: CASSSMEGGAYEQYF. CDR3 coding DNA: TGTGCCAGCAGCTCGATGGAGGGAGGGGCCTACGAGCAGTACTTC.

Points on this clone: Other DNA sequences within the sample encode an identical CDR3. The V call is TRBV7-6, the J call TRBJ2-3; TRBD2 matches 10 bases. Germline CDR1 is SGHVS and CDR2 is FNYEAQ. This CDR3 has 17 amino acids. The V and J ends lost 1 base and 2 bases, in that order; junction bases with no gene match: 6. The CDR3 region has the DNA TGTGCCAGCAGCTTAGGCCCTAGCGGGAGAGTCACAGATACGCAGTATTTT. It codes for CASSLGPSGRVTDTQYF.

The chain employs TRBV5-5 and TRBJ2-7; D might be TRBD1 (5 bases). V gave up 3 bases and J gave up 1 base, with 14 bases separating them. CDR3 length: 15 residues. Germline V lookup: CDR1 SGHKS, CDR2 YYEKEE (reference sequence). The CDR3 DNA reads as TGTGCCAGCAGCTGGGGCAGGGTTATGTCCTACGAGCAGTACTTC. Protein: CASSWGRVMSYEQYF.

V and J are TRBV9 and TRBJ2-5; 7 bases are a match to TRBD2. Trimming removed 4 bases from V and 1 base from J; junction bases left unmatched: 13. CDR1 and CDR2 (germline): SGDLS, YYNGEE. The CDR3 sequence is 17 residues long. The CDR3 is CASSSPPILAAQETQYF. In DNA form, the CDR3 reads TGTGCCAGCAGCTCCCCTCCAATTCTAGCGGCCCAAGAGACCCAGTACTTC.

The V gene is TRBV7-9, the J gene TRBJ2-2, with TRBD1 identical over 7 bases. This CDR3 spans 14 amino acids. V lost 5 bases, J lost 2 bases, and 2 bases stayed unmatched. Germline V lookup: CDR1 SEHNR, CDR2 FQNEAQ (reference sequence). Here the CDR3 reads CASSRQGNTGELFF. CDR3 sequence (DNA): TGTGCCAGCAGCCGACAGGGAAACACCGGGGAGCTGTTTTTT.

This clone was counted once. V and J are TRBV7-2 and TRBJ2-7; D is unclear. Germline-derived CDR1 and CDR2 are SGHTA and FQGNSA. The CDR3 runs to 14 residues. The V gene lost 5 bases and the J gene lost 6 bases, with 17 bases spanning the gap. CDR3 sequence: CASSPPNVRLEQYF. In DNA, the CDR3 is TGTGCCAGCAGCCCACCGAATGTTAGGCTCGAGCAGTACTTC.